The sequence of this TCR beta chain was determined in a study of monozygotic twins with inflammatory bowel disease. The CDR3 extends over 17 amino acids. Germline CDR1 reads SNHLY; CDR2 reads FYNNEI. Two nested PCRs, approximately 16 and 10 cycles, amplified TCRalpha and TCRbeta cDNA. From its re-call of the 5' RACE reads, TCRdb lists each CDR3 protein once, without DNA. Here the sample table reports 200,000 to 250,000 distinct CDR3 sequences. Notes on the study in general: Diversity of TCRbeta measured by inverse Simpson was lower in IBD patients than in healthy co-twins. Fewer clonotypes were shared with others by IBD patients than by healthy twins, especially with disease activity.

Concerning this clonotype: What it binds is not known.

This TCR was sampled from a human donor with ulcerative colitis or Crohn's disease, or a healthy co-twin of an affected twin (not recorded which). Sequenced sample: blood. This chain joins TRBV2 and TRBJ2-2; checking the TCRdb D call of TRBD1 is not possible without DNA. The CDR3 here is CASSEASPGQGAGELFF.